This T cell receptor (beta chain) came from a study of blood T cell repertoires in COVID-19. Study-wide context: Specimens from acute and convalescent COVID-19 originated in the United States, Italy and Spain. T cells, B-cell-depleted T cells, or PBMCs provided the cDNA or gDNA that served as material.

Seattle enrolled patients during active infection and tracked them longitudinally. In the authors' workflow: How many nucleated cells were present was estimated from reference gene primer amplification. The method was immunoSEQ multiplex PCR; TCRdb's version includes in-frame clones alone and lacks a portion of them. V, J and clone size reflect that table, while D and trimming were determined from the DNA. The sample includes some 130,000 clones, roughly 90% of them seen just once. The germline V and J ends were trimmed by 3 bases and 2 bases, with 11 bases remaining between them. The CDR3 consists of 13 residues. Germline V CDR1 and CDR2: DFQATT, SNEGSKA (reference sequence).

The sequence derives from a man aged 60 to 75 with COVID-19, enrolled during active disease. Sample: peripheral blood. The chain employs TRBV20-1 and TRBJ2-7; no firm D call. CDR3 nucleotides: TGCAGTGCTAGTAGTACAGCCCCCTACGAGCAGTACTTC. Protein product: CSASSTAPYEQYF.